One sample yielded the 20 T cell receptor beta chains listed below, sequenced in a study of T cells in Graves' hyperthyroidism and ophthalmopathy. RNA transcripts provided the source from which TCR beta CDR3 regions were amplified. The TCR CDR3 was amplified in a first-round RT-PCR using the HTBI primer set. One entry per CDR3 protein results from TCRdb running MiXCR on the multiplex PCR reads. Here the sample spans roughly 420,000 distinct CDR3 sequences, roughly an eighth being singletons. Sequencing was done on a sample of blood. These receptors all stem from a woman between 18 and 29 years old with Graves' hyperthyroidism.

This clonotype showed up just a few times. The chain carries TRBV4-1 and TRBJ1-2, with 9 bases fitting TRBD1. There are 15 residues in the CDR3. V lost 3 bases, J lost 3 bases, and 5 bases stayed unmatched. The V gene's germline CDR1 is MGHRA and CDR2 YSYEKL. The CDR3 region has the DNA TGCGCCAGCAGCCAGACGGGACAGGGAGACTATGGCTACACCTTC. Translated, it gives CASSQTGQGDYGYTF.

This chain links TRBV2 with TRBJ2-1; TRBD2 matches at 11 bases. This CDR3 region has 16 residues. Germline V CDR1 and CDR2: SNHLY, FYNNEI. V lost 6 bases and J lost 6; bases outside the gene matches: 10. CDR3 protein: CASRPLAGGSGNEQFF. CDR3 in DNA: TGTGCCAGCAGGCCTCTAGCGGGAGGCTCAGGCAATGAGCAGTTCTTC.

This clonotype came up many times. This sequence joins TRBV20-1 and TRBJ2-1; 11 bases fit TRBD2. This CDR3 spans 15 amino acids. Germline trimming cut 5 bases from V and 1 base from J; bases unmatched to any gene: 4. Germline-derived CDR1 and CDR2 are DFQATT and SNEGSKA (reference sequence). The CDR3 DNA follows: TGCAGTGCTCTTAGCGGGAGGGTTTCCTACAATGAGCAGTTCTTC. Protein product: CSALSGRVSYNEQFF.

V is TRBV5-4 and J is TRBJ2-1; D not resolved. V was pared by 0 bases and J by 6 bases, with 7 bases between. The CDR3 runs 13 residues. Germline loops: CDR1 SGHNT, CDR2 YYREEE (reference sequence). CDR3 residues: CASSLGRSNEQFF. CDR3 coding DNA: TGTGCCAGCAGCTTGGGGCGATCCAATGAGCAGTTCTTC.

This clonotype showed up many times. V usage is TRBV11-2 and J usage is TRBJ2-7; possible D gene TRBD2, 5 bases. V lost 0 bases and J lost 2, with 11 bases in between. Germline CDR1 SGHAT, CDR2 FQNNGV. CDR3 size: 15 residues. The CDR3 reads CASSLDQISAYEQYF. The CDR3 region has the DNA TGTGCCAGCAGCTTAGATCAGATTAGCGCCTACGAGCAGTACTTC.

In regard to this clonotype: A much larger clone differs from this one at a single base, so this may be a read error. DNA of the CDR3: TGCAGCGTTGAAGGAGGCGTGTTGGTTGAGCAGTTCTTC. Amino acids: CSVEGGVLVEQFF. The V and J genes are TRBV29-1 and TRBJ2-1; D not resolved. V shed 1 base and J shed 9 bases, with 13 bases lying between them. The germline CDR1 and CDR2 sequences are SQVTM and ANQGSEA. The CDR3 has 13 residues.

The CDR3 DNA sequence: TGCGCCAGCAGTGAAATTGAATTCGGCGGGAGGGCCACAGATACGCAGTATTTT. This codes for CASSEIEFGGRATDTQYF. The chain uses TRBV10-2 and TRBJ2-3; 9 bases match TRBD2. V was pared by 3 bases and J by 2 bases, with 12 bases of the junction left unmatched. Looked up from germline, CDR1 is WSHSY and CDR2 is SAAADI. The CDR3 is 18 residues long.

The chain links TRBV2 to TRBJ1-1; D not certain. The CDR3 consists of 13 residues. CDR1 SNHLY and CDR2 FYNNEI come from the germline V gene. V lost 4 bases and J 1 base, leaving 7 bases between the germline ends. Written as DNA, the CDR3 is TGTGCCAGCAGTGGTGGACCGAACACTGAAGCTTTCTTT. It translates to CASSGGPNTEAFF.

This clonotype has ten or more counts. The chain couples TRBV3-1 to TRBJ2-7, with 13 bases that match TRBD2. The ends lost 0 bases at V and 3 bases at J; junction bases unmatched: 5. Germline CDR1 is LGHDT and CDR2 is YNNKEL (reference sequence). The CDR3 covers 17 residues. CDR3 sequence reads: CASSQERGLAGVYEQYF. CDR3 coding DNA: TGTGCCAGCAGCCAAGAAAGAGGACTAGCGGGAGTCTACGAGCAGTACTTC.

This clonotype turned up a few times. The DNA of the CDR3 is TGTGCCAGCAGCTTCCGGACCTACACCCCTGAAGCTTTCTTT. Translated, it gives CASSFRTYTPEAFF. The chain joins TRBV5-8 to TRBJ1-1; no clear D gene. Germline assignment: CDR1 SGHTS and CDR2 YDEGEE. V dropped 2 bases and J dropped 6 bases, with 14 bases sitting between them. The CDR3 extends over 14 amino acids.

This clonotype was picked up many times. The chain employs TRBV19 and TRBJ2-3, with D unclear. CDR1 and CDR2 from the germline V gene are LNHDA and SQIVND (reference sequence). This CDR3 comprises 13 residues. The V end was cut by 5 bases, the J end by 3 bases, with 9 bases between. CDR3 protein: CASSLTWTDTQYF. The CDR3 DNA follows: TGTGCCAGTAGTTTAACGTGGACAGATACGCAGTATTTT.

V and J are TRBV10-3 and TRBJ2-2; 11 bases agree with TRBD1. The CDR3 is 16 residues long. Germline-derived CDR1 and CDR2 are ENHRY and SYGVKD. Trimming at V came to 7 bases and at J to 5 bases, leaving 9 bases not matched to a gene. CDR3 loop: CAITGGQGARTGELFF. CDR3 in DNA: TGTGCCATCACCGGAGGACAGGGGGCGAGAACCGGGGAGCTGTTTTTT.

This clonotype was seen at least ten times. This chain joins TRBV12-3 or TRBV12-4 and TRBJ2-5; TRBD1 matches 7 bases. J gave up 2 bases and V 6 bases, and 3 bases lay outside the gene matches. There are 13 residues in the CDR3. DNA for the CDR3: TGTGCCAGCAGCTTGGGACAGCAAGAGACCCAGTACTTC. This sequence encodes CASSLGQQETQYF.

A few counts support this clonotype. The CDR3 sequence is CASSLAQTPGNTIYF. CDR3 in DNA: TGCGCCAGCAGCTTGGCGCAGACTCCTGGAAACACCATATATTTT. The genes are TRBV5-1 and TRBJ1-3; D not certain. The CDR3 has 15 amino acids. Trimming pared 0 bases from V and 2 bases from J, leaving 9 bases between. The V gene's germline CDR1 is SGHRS and CDR2 YFSETQ.

At least ten counts were recorded for this clonotype. V and J are TRBV6-2 or TRBV6-3 and TRBJ2-7, with a possible D match to TRBD1 (6 bases). This CDR3 spans 16 amino acids. Germline V gene sequence: CDR1 MNHEY, CDR2 SVGEGT. V was trimmed by 6 bases and J by 3 bases, leaving 21 bases between them. The CDR3 DNA is TGTGCCAGCAGAAGCCGACAGGAACGACTGGACTACGAGCAGTACTTC. It translates to CASRSRQERLDYEQYF.

There are many counts of this clonotype. The genes are TRBV5-5 and TRBJ2-7; D gene unclear. The V gene lost 0 bases and the J gene lost 3 bases, with 7 bases spanning the gap. This CDR3 has 13 amino acids. Germline assignment: CDR1 SGHKS and CDR2 YYEKEE (reference sequence). CDR3 nucleotides: TGTGCCAGCAGCTTGGCAGGAGTCTACGAGCAGTACTTC. Protein: CASSLAGVYEQYF. Full variable domain (missing parts from reference TRBV5-5 and TRBJ2-7): DAGVTQSPTHLIKTRGQQVTLRCSPISGHKSVSWYQQVLGQGPQFIFQYYEKEERGRGNFPDRFSARQFPNYSSELNVNALLLGDSALYLCASSLAGVYEQYFGPGTRLTVT.

This clonotype was recorded many times. The V gene is TRBV5-1, the J gene TRBJ1-4; 9 bases align to TRBD1. Germline V lookup: CDR1 SGHRS, CDR2 YFSETQ. CDR3 length: 15 amino acids. V trimming: 4 bases; J trimming: 5 bases; junction bases outside the gene matches: 6. In DNA, the CDR3 is TGCGCCAGCAGCGCTTTGGGGACAGGGAATGAAAAACTGTTTTTT. Translation: CASSALGTGNEKLFF. The full variable domain, rest sourced from reference TRBV5-1 and TRBJ1-4, is KAGVTQTPRYLIKTRGQQVTLSCSPISGHRSVSWYQQTPGQGLQFLFEYFSETQRNKGNFPGRFSGRQFSNSRSEMNVSTLELGDSALYLCASSALGTGNEKLFFGSGTQLSVL.

In its sample, this clonotype was seen many times. This chain links TRBV2 with TRBJ1-3, with 9 bases aligning to TRBD1. CDR3 length equals 13 residues. Germline V gene lookup returns CDR1 SNHLY and CDR2 FYNNEI. With V trimmed by 6 bases and J by 7 bases, 4 bases remained unmatched. The CDR3 DNA sequence: TGTGCCAGCAGCGGGACAGGGCGGAACACCATATATTTT. It is translated as CASSGTGRNTIYF.

This clonotype was detected once. The chain has TRBV4-2 and TRBJ2-5; D is uncertain. The germline V gene has CDR1 LGHNA and CDR2 YNFKEQ. This CDR3 contains 15 residues. With 0 bases removed from V and 7 bases from J, the gap between germline ends came to 15 bases. Written as DNA, the CDR3 is TGTGCCAGCAGCCAAGATTGGTCCCCAAGTGGGACCCAGTACTTC. Protein: CASSQDWSPSGTQYF.

This rearrangement joins TRBV7-2 to TRBJ2-5; D is ambiguous. This CDR3 contains 15 residues. The germline V gene encodes CDR1 SGHTA and CDR2 FQGNSA. The V and J ends lost 1 base and 0 bases respectively, with 9 bases between them. The CDR3 reads CASSLGQANQETQYF. CDR3 in DNA: TGTGCCAGCAGCTTAGGTCAGGCTAACCAAGAGACCCAGTACTTC.